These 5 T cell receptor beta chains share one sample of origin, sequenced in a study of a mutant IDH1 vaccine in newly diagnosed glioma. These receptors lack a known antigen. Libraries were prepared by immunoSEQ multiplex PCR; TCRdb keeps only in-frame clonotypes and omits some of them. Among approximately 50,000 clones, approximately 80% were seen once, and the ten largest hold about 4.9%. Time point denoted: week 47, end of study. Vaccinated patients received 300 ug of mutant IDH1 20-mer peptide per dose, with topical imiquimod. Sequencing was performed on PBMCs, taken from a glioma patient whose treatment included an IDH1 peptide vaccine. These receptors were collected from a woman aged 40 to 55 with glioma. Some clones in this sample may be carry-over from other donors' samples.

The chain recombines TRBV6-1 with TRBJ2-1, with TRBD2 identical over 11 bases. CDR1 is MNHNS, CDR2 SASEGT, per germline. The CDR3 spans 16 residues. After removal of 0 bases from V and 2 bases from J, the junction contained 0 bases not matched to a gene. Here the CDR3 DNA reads TGTGCCAGCAGTGAAGCTAGCGGGGGGGCCTACAATGAGCAGTTCTTC. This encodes CASSEASGGAYNEQFF.

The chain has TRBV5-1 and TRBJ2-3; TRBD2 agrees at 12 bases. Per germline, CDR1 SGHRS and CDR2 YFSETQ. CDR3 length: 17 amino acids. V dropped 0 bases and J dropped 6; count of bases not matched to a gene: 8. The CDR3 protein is CASSLGLAGAPKDTQYF. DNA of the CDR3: TGCGCCAGCAGCTTGGGACTAGCGGGGGCCCCTAAGGATACGCAGTATTTT.

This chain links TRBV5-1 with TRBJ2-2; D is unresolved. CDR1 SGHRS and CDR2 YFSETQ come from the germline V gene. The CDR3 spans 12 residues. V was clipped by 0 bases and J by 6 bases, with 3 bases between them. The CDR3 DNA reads TGCGCCAGCAGCTTGGCAGCCGGGGAGCTGTTTTTT. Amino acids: CASSLAAGELFF.

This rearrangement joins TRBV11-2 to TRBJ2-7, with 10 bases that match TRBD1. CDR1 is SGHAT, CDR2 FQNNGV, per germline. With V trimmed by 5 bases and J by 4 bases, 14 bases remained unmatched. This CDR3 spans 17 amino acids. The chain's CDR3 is CASSPPSGRDRGYEQYF. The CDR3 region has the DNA TGTGCCAGCAGCCCGCCCAGTGGGAGGGACAGGGGTTACGAGCAGTACTTC.

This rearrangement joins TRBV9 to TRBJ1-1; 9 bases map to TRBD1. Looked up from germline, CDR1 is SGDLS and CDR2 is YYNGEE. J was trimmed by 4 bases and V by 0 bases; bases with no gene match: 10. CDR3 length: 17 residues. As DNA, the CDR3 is TGTGCCAGCAGCGTAGATCCCGGGACAGGGATCCGCACTGAAGCTTTCTTT. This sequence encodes CASSVDPGTGIRTEAFF. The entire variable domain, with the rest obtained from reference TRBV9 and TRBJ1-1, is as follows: DSGVTQTPKHLITATGQRVTLRCSPRSGDLSVYWYQQSLDQGLQFLIQYYNGEERAKGNILERFSAQQFPDLHSELNLSSLELGDSALYFCASSVDPGTGIRTEAFFGQGTRLTVV.